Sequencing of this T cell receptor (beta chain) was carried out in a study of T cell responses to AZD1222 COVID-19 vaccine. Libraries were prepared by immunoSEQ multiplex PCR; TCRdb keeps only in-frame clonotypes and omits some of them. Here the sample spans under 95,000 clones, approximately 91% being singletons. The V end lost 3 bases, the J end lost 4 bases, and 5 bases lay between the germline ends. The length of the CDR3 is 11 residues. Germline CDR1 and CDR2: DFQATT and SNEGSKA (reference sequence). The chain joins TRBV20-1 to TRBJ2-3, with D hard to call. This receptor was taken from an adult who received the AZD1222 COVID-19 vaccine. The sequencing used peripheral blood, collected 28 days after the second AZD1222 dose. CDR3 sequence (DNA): TGCAGTGCTAGGTCGTCAGATACGCAGTATTTT. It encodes CSARSSDTQYF.